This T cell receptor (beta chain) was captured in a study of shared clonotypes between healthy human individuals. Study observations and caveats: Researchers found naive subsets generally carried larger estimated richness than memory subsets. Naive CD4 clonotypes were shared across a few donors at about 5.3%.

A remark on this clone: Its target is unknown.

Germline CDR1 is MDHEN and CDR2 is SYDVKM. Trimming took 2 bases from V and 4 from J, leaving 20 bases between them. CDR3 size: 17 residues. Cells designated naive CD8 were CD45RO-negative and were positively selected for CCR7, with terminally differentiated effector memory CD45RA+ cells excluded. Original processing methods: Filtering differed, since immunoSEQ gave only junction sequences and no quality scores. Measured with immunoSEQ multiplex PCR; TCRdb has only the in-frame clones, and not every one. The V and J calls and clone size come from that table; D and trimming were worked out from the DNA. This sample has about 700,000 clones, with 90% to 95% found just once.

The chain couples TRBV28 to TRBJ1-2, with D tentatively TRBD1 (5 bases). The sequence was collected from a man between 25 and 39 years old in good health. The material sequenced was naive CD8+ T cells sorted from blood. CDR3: CASSLGLTDFRLYGYTF. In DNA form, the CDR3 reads TGTGCCAGCAGTTTAGGGTTGACAGACTTCCGACTCTATGGCTACACCTTC.